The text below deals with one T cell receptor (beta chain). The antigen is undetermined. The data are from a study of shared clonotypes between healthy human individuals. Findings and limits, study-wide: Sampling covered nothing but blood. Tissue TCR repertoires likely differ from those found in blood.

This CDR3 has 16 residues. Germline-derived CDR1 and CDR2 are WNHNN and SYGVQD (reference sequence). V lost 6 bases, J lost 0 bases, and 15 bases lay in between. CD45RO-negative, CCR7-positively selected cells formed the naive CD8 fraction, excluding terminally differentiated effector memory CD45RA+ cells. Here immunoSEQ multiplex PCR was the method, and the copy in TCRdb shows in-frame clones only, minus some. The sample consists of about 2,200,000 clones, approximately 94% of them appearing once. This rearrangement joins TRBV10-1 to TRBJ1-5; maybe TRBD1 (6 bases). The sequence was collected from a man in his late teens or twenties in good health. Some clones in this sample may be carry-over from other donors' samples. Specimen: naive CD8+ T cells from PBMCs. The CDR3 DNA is TGCGCCAGCAGGAGGACCCACAGGGATAGCAATCAGCCCCAGCATTTT. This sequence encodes CASRRTHRDSNQPQHF.